Given below is one TCR beta chain in context. The sample's treatment: 19 received Ad26.COV2.S at low or high dose, single or two shots; a few received placebo; per-sample allocation not given. Specimens were obtained on day 63 following the first vaccine or placebo injection. Vaccine was an Ad26 vector expressing Wuhan-strain SARS-CoV-2 spike. The record originates from a study of Ad26.COV2.S vaccination and SARS-CoV-2 variants. Produced via immunoSEQ multiplex PCR; TCRdb's table is partial and in-frame only. This sample carries a few hundred thousand clones, roughly 85% of them seen once, and the ten largest clones take more than 7%. The receptor comes from a person between 18 and 65 years old who received the Ad26.COV2.S COVID-19 vaccine or a placebo. The starting material was peripheral blood, obtained in a trial of Ad26.COV2.S vaccine versus placebo.

The CDR3 loop is CATSDPAGADEQFF. For the CDR3, the DNA is TGTGCCACCAGTGATCCGGCCGGAGCCGATGAGCAGTTCTTC. The chain carries TRBV24-1 and TRBJ2-1; D is undetermined. The CDR3 is 14 amino acids. Germline assignment: CDR1 KGHDR and CDR2 SFDVKD. Trimming removed 3 bases at V and 8 bases at J, with 13 bases between.